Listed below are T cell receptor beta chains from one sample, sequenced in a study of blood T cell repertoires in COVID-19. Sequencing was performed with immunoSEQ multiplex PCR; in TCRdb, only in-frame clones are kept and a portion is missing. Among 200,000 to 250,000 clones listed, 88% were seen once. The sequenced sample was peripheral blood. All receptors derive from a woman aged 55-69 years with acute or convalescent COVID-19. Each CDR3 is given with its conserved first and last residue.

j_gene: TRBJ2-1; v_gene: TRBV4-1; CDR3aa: CASSHPQSGRAPNAQFF
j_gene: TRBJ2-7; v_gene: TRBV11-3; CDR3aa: CASSLGGPGGGNYEQYF
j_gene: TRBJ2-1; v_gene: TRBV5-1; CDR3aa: CASSPSGENEQFF
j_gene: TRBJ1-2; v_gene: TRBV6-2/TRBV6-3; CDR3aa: CASSPDRPLGGYTF
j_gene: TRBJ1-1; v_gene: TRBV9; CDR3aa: CASSLSPTGNTEAFF
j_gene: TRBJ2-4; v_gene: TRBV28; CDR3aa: CASSLDGTRGNIQYF
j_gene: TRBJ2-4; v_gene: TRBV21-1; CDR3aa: CASSKEGTPTCAAKNIQYF
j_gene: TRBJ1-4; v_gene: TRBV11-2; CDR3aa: CASSRTGGGVTNEKLFF
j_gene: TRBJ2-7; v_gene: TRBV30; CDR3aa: CAWSRAGNYEQYF
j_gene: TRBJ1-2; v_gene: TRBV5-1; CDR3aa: CASMRSGGGINYGYTF
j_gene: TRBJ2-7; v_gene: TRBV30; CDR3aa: CAWSVRQGHEQYF
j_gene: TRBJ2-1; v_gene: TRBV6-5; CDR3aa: CASRKGLAGGQFF
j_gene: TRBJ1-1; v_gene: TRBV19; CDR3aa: CASKRGHRRVNTEAFF
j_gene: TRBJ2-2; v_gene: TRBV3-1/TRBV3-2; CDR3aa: CASSQGREGAGELFF
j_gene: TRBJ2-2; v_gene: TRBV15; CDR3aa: CATSREGRYTGELFF
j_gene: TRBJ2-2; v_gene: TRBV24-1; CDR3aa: CATSERYSGQRNTGELFF
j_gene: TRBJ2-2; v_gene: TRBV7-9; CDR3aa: CASSLQSGNTGELFF
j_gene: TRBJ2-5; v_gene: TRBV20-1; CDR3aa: CSASTSGTQETQYF
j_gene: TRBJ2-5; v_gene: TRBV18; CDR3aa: CASSPRGDQETQYF
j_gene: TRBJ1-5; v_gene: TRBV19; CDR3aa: CASSTSVYSNQPQHF
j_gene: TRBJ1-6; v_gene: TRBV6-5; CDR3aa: CASSYGQGINNSPLHF
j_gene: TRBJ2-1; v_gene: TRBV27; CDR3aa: CASRGTGPVYVDEQFF
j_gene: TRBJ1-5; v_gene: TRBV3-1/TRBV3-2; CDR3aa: CASSQGSGQGMRNQPQHF
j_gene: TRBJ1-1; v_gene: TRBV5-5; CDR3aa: CASSFLGDSRVDAEAFF
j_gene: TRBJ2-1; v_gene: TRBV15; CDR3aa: CATSRELIAKGRNNEQFF
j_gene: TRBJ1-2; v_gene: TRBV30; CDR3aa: CAWSSTGTAYGYTF
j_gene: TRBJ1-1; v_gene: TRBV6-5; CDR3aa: CASSSVDRLYTEAFF
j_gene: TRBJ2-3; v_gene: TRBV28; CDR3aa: CASSTGGFAGTDTQYF
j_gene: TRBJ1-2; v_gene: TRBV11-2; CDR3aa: CASSLADRSFYGYTF
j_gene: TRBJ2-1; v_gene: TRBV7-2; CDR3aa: CASSSQPAGYYNEQFF
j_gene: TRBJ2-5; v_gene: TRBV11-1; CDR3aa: CASSLGGKRETQYF
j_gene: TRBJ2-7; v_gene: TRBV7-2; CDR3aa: CASSLESGSSSEQYF
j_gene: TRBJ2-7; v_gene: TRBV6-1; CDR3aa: CASSDHGSSNEQYF
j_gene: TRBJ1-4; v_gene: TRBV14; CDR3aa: CASSPQRGTNEKLFF
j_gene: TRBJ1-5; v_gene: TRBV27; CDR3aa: CASRDTGTGRPPQHF
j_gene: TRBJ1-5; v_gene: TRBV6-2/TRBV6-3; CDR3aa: CASSYHPSDRDYSNQPQHF
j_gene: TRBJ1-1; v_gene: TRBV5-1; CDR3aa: CASSLVGQSAEAFF
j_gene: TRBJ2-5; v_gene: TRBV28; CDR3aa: CASRAGGTETQYF
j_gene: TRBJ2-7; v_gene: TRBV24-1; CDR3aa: CATSSAGLGEQYF
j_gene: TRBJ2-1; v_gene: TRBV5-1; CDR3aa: CASTPRGFDNEQFF
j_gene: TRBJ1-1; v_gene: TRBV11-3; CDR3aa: CASSLVRDTEAFF
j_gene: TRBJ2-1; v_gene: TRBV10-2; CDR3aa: CASSDSGDRGEQFF
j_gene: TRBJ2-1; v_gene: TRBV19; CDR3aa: CASSIMRGAGYNEQFF
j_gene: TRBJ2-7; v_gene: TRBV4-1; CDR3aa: CASSLRQGSEQYF
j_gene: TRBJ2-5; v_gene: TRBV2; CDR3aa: CASSETRRTSGQETQYF
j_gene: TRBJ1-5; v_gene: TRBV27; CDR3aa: CASSLTGGGDQPQHF
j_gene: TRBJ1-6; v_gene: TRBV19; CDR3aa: CASRGTVGSPLHF
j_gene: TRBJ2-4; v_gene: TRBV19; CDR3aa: CASSSQSTGLAKNIQYF
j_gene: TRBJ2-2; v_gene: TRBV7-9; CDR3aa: CASSLGNSNTGELFF
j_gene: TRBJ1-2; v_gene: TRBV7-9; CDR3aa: CASSLAGVNYGYTF
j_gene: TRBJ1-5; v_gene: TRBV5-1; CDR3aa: CASSLGLGQPQHF
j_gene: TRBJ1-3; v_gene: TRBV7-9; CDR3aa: CASSYRVESSGNTIYF
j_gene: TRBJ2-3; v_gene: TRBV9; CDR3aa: CASGAGTRYGTDTQYF